The 29 T cell receptor beta chains below were found in one sample sequenced in a study of T cell responses to AZD1222 COVID-19 vaccine. TCRdb's copy holds only in-frame clones and misses some; the assay was immunoSEQ multiplex PCR. The sample comprises over 90,000 clones, 92% of which are singletons, and less than 4% rests with the top ten. Sequenced material: peripheral blood, taken 28 days after the second AZD1222 dose. The source is an adult who received the AZD1222 COVID-19 vaccine.

A single count supports this clone. The CDR3 here is CASSLDRGRSTEAFF. The CDR3 nucleotides are TGTGCCAGCAGCTTAGACAGGGGGCGTAGTACTGAAGCTTTCTTT. V and J are TRBV7-2 and TRBJ1-1, with 9 bases aligning to TRBD1. V shed 1 base, J shed 5 bases, and the junction held 5 bases outside the gene matches. The CDR3 is made up of 15 amino acids. Germline V gene sequence: CDR1 SGHTA, CDR2 FQGNSA.

This clone occurred once. The chain couples TRBV18 to TRBJ1-2, with 7 bases that match TRBD1. CDR1 is KGHSH and CDR2 is LQKENI in the germline V gene. V shed 6 bases, J shed 2 bases, and the junction held 3 bases outside the gene matches. This CDR3 comprises 13 residues. DNA of the CDR3: TGTGCCAGCTCGAGGGGGCAAAACTATGGCTACACCTTC. Translated, it gives CASSRGQNYGYTF. The variable domain in full, completed from reference TRBV18 and TRBJ1-2, reads NAGVMQNPRHLVRRRGQEARLRCSPMKGHSHVYWYRQLPEEGLKFMVYLQKENIIDESGMPKERFSAEFPKEGPSILRIQQVVRGDSAAYFCASSRGQNYGYTFGSGTRLTVV.

The chain employs TRBV7-9 and TRBJ2-3; possibly TRBD2 for D (5 bases). Germline V CDR1 and CDR2: SEHNR, FQNEAQ (reference sequence). V was clipped by 1 base and J by 1 base, with 15 bases between them. CDR3 length: 17 residues. The DNA for the CDR3 is TGTGCCAGCAGCTTAGATATCCCTAGCTTGCGCACAGATACGCAGTATTTT. This gives the protein CASSLDIPSLRTDTQYF. Drawing the rest from reference TRBV7-9 and TRBJ2-3, the complete variable domain is DTGVSQNPRHKITKRGQNVTFRCDPISEHNRLYWYRQTLGQGPEFLTYFQNEAQLEKSRLLSDRFSAERPKGSFSTLEIQRTEQGDSAMYLCASSLDIPSLRTDTQYFGPGTRLTVL.

The V and J genes are TRBV6-2 or TRBV6-3 and TRBJ1-5; D unresolved. V was clipped by 2 bases and J by 0 bases, with 5 bases between them. This CDR3 comprises 14 residues. Germline V lookup: CDR1 MNHEY, CDR2 SVGEGT. This CDR3 is CASSYSYSNQPQHF. CDR3 nucleotide sequence: TGTGCCAGCAGTTACAGTTATAGCAATCAGCCCCAGCATTTT.

This clone was seen a few times. V is TRBV6-5 and J is TRBJ1-5; D perhaps matches TRBD1 (5 bases). The CDR3 is 13 residues long. The germline V and J ends were trimmed by 6 bases and 1 base, with 7 bases remaining between them. The germline V gene has CDR1 MNHEY and CDR2 SVGAGI. CDR3 DNA sequence: TGTGCCAGCAGCTGGGGGAGCAATCAGCCCCAGCATTTT. Translating it yields CASSWGSNQPQHF.

The chain combines TRBV7-3 with TRBJ2-5; TRBD1 matches 8 bases. With 8 bases clipped from V and 5 bases from J, the junction kept 7 bases outside the gene matches. Germline CDR1 SGHTA, CDR2 FQGTGA. The CDR3 covers 13 residues. This chain's CDR3 is CASSGGRRETQYF. The CDR3 DNA sequence: TGTGCCAGCTCAGGGGGCCGGAGGGAGACCCAGTACTTC.

The count of this clone is one. The chain has TRBV30 and TRBJ2-7; 10 nucleotides match TRBD1. This CDR3 comprises 13 residues. V dropped 4 bases and J dropped 5; count of bases not matched to a gene: 5. Germline CDR1 and CDR2: GTSNPN and SVGIG (reference sequence). The CDR3 DNA reads TGTGCCTGGACCGGGACAGGGGCTCACGAGCAGTACTTC. Translation: CAWTGTGAHEQYF.

The J gene is TRBJ2-5, the V gene TRBV20-1, with D possibly being TRBD2 (5 bases). This CDR3 spans 11 amino acids. The germline V gene has CDR1 DFQATT and CDR2 SNEGSKA (reference sequence). V was cut by 5 bases and J by 5 bases, with 9 bases left in between. CDR3 nucleotides: TGCAGTGCTCGGAGAGGGGAGACCCAGTACTTC. It specifies CSARRGETQYF.

The chain combines TRBV24-1 with TRBJ1-2; unclear D gene. The CDR3 has 14 amino acids. V was pared by 4 bases and J by 8 bases, with 16 bases between. CDR1 and CDR2 (germline): KGHDR, SFDVKD. The CDR3 sequence: CATSENPLVEGYTF. In DNA form, the CDR3 reads TGTGCCACCAGTGAAAATCCGTTGGTAGAGGGCTACACCTTC.

The CDR3 region has the DNA TGCGCCAGCAGCTTGGCCCTTACCAATGAAAAACTGTTTTTT. The encoded protein is CASSLALTNEKLFF. The chain couples TRBV5-1 to TRBJ1-4; D gene ambiguous. This CDR3 has 14 residues. Germline V CDR1 and CDR2: SGHRS, YFSETQ. V was trimmed by 0 bases and J by 5 bases, leaving 8 bases between them.

V usage is TRBV5-1 and J usage is TRBJ1-2; no clear D. CDR1 and CDR2 from the germline V gene are SGHRS and YFSETQ. Trimming stripped 0 bases from V and 4 bases from J, with 13 bases between. The CDR3 has 15 residues. The CDR3 DNA is TGCGCCAGCAGCTTGGAGCGGAGAATGCCCTATGGCTACACCTTC. Amino acids: CASSLERRMPYGYTF.

The chain is built from TRBV7-2 and TRBJ1-2; tentatively, D is TRBD1 (6 bases). Per the germline V gene, CDR1 is SGHTA and CDR2 is FQGNSA. Trimming pared 2 bases from V and 1 base from J, leaving 11 bases between. CDR3 length: 15 amino acids. The CDR3 loop reads CASSLNPGVNYGYTF. CDR3 DNA: TGTGCCAGCAGCTTAAATCCAGGGGTTAACTATGGCTACACCTTC.

As to this clone: Other nucleotide sequences from this sample produce the same CDR3. The rearrangement links TRBV12-3 or TRBV12-4 to TRBJ1-2, with unresolved D. Trimming removed 6 bases at V and 4 bases at J, with 9 bases between. The CDR3 has 12 residues. DNA for the CDR3: TGTGCCAGCAGCCGGGGATTCTATGGCTACACCTTC. This codes for CASSRGFYGYTF.

The chain couples TRBV3-1 (or the pseudogene TRBV3-2) to TRBJ2-5; D is possibly TRBD1 or TRBD2 (7 bases each). CDR1 and CDR2 from the germline V gene are LGHDT and YNNKEL (reference sequence). The CDR3 runs to 16 residues. V was shortened by 5 bases and J by 4 bases, with 20 bases between the two germline ends. Here the CDR3 reads CASSSGRGGPPETQYF. The CDR3, as DNA: TGTGCCAGCAGCTCCGGCAGGGGGGGGCCCCCAGAGACCCAGTACTTC.

V and J are TRBV28 and TRBJ1-1; no clear D gene. The germline V gene has CDR1 MDHEN and CDR2 SYDVKM. Between the trimmed V and J ends, which lost 6 bases and 6 bases, there was a span of 17 bases. This CDR3 contains 14 residues. CDR3 nucleotide sequence: TGTGCCAGCAGGCAGTCTTCGACCGGTGCTGAAGCTTTCTTT. It is translated as CASRQSSTGAEAFF.

The chain links TRBV19 to TRBJ2-5; no clear D. In germline, CDR1 is LNHDA, CDR2 SQIVND (reference sequence). V was shortened by 6 bases and J by 5 bases, with 19 bases between the two germline ends. The CDR3 sequence is 15 residues long. The DNA of the CDR3 is TGTGCCAGTAGCAATCCAGTGAAACAGTGGGAGACCCAGTACTTC. Translation: CASSNPVKQWETQYF.

The V call is TRBV6-2 or TRBV6-3, the J call TRBJ1-1; D not resolved. CDR1 and CDR2 (germline): MNHEY, SVGEGT. The CDR3 extends over 18 amino acids. With 2 bases removed from V and 1 base from J, the gap between germline ends came to 20 bases. The CDR3, as DNA: TGTGCCAGCAGTTACCGACGGGCCATTTTAGGATCGAACACTGAAGCTTTCTTT. Translated: CASSYRRAILGSNTEAFF.

The chain recombines TRBV29-1 with TRBJ1-2, with TRBD1 matching over 10 bases. J was trimmed by 8 bases and V by 7 bases; bases with no gene match: 4. Germline lookup yields CDR1 SQVTM and CDR2 ANQGSEA. There are 11 residues in the CDR3. The CDR3 coding sequence is TGCAGCGCGCTGACAGGGGGCGGCTACACCTTC. It specifies CSALTGGGYTF.

V and J are TRBV29-1 and TRBJ1-2, with D perhaps TRBD1 (6 bases). The CDR3 is 13 residues long. The germline gives CDR1 SQVTM, CDR2 ANQGSEA. The V end was cut by 3 bases, the J end by 0 bases, with 8 bases between. The CDR3 is CSVDGQTNYGYTF. The DNA of the CDR3 is TGCAGCGTTGACGGACAGACTAACTATGGCTACACCTTC.

The V call is TRBV2, the J call TRBJ2-1; D may be TRBD2 (6 bases). Per germline, CDR1 SNHLY and CDR2 FYNNEI. V gave up 4 bases and J gave up 5 bases, with 12 bases separating them. The CDR3 extends over 14 amino acids. CDR3 loop: CASSALAAHNEQFF. CDR3 in DNA: TGTGCCAGCAGTGCATTAGCGGCCCACAATGAGCAGTTCTTC. Combining the CDR3 with reference TRBV2 and TRBJ2-1 gives the whole variable domain EPEVTQTPSHQVTQMGQEVILRCVPISNHLYFYWYRQILGQKVEFLVSFYNNEISEKSEIFDDQFSVERPDGSNFTLKIRSTKLEDSAMYFCASSALAAHNEQFFGPGTRLTVL.

The V and J genes are TRBV28 and TRBJ1-3; no clear D gene. Germline assignment: CDR1 MDHEN and CDR2 SYDVKM. Trimming left V 2 bases short and J 5 bases short, with 10 bases between. This CDR3 contains 14 residues. CDR3 bases: TGTGCCAGCAGTTTAGGTTCGAATCGAAACACCATATATTTT. Residues: CASSLGSNRNTIYF.

The gene calls are TRBV18 and TRBJ1-1; 12 nucleotides match TRBD1. In germline, CDR1 is KGHSH, CDR2 LQKENI. The CDR3 contains 16 residues. With 2 bases clipped from V and 0 bases from J, the junction kept 1 base outside the gene matches. The chain's CDR3 is CASSPRDRGLNTEAFF. As DNA, the CDR3 is TGTGCCAGCTCACCAAGGGACAGGGGGCTGAACACTGAAGCTTTCTTT.

This rearrangement joins TRBV7-2 to TRBJ1-6, with D possibly matching TRBD1 (6 bases). This CDR3 spans 17 amino acids. CDR1 and CDR2 (germline): SGHTA, FQGNSA. The ends were cut back, 1 base at V and 0 bases at J, with 10 bases in the middle. CDR3 sequence (DNA): TGTGCCAGCAGCTTAGGTGGACAGTCCTCCTATAATTCACCCCTCCACTTT. This gives the protein CASSLGGQSSYNSPLHF.

This clone showed up just once. The rearrangement links TRBV25-1 to TRBJ1-1, with D unresolved. CDR1 MGHDK and CDR2 SYGVNS come from the germline V gene. Trimming left V 6 bases short and J 9 bases short, with 11 bases between. The CDR3 sequence is 11 residues long. This chain's CDR3 is CASSLDRKAFF. CDR3 in DNA: TGTGCCAGCAGCCTCGACCGGAAAGCTTTCTTT.

The J gene is TRBJ2-1, the V gene TRBV14; 10 bases agree with TRBD2. Germline CDR1 reads SGHDN; CDR2 reads FVKESK. The CDR3 runs 17 residues. V lost 0 bases and J lost 4; bases outside the gene matches: 6. The CDR3 region has the DNA TGTGCCAGCAGCCAAGAGTTGCTAGCGGGGGAGTACAATGAGCAGTTCTTC. It encodes CASSQELLAGEYNEQFF.

This clone was observed a single time. The chain combines TRBV6-5 with TRBJ2-1; 7 bases align to TRBD2. CDR1 MNHEY and CDR2 SVGAGI come from the germline V gene. The CDR3 is 16 residues long. The J segment lost 5 bases and the V segment lost 0 bases, leaving 7 bases of the junction unmatched. The CDR3 sequence is CASSYSRNGGNNEQFF. CDR3 bases: TGTGCCAGCAGTTACTCCCGTAACGGGGGGAACAATGAGCAGTTCTTC.

This chain joins TRBV11-3 and TRBJ2-7; 11 positions match TRBD1. This CDR3 spans 15 amino acids. V was pared by 3 bases and J by 6 bases, with 7 bases of the junction left unmatched. The germline CDR1 and CDR2 sequences are SGHNT and YENEEA. The CDR3 coding sequence is TGTGCCAGCAGCTTGCGCCGCGGACAGGGGGCCGAGCAGTACTTC. This translates into CASSLRRGQGAEQYF.

The V gene is TRBV4-1, the J gene TRBJ2-5, with D possibly being TRBD1 or TRBD2 (6 bases each). Germline-derived CDR1 and CDR2 are MGHRA and YSYEKL. Trimming left V 4 bases short and J 2 bases short, with 17 bases between. The CDR3 covers 16 residues. This CDR3 is CASSPGGGKGQETQYF. CDR3 bases: TGCGCCAGCAGCCCCGGAGGGGGAAAGGGGCAAGAGACCCAGTACTTC.

The V and J genes are TRBV5-4 and TRBJ2-4; 10 nucleotides match TRBD2. CDR3 size: 17 residues. V lost 0 bases, J lost 4 bases, and 7 bases stayed unmatched. Germline V gene data show CDR1 as SGHNT and CDR2 as YYREEE (reference sequence). The CDR3 coding sequence is TGTGCCAGCAGCTTGGCCGCGGGGACTAGCGTAAAAAACATTCAGTACTTC. It translates to CASSLAAGTSVKNIQYF.